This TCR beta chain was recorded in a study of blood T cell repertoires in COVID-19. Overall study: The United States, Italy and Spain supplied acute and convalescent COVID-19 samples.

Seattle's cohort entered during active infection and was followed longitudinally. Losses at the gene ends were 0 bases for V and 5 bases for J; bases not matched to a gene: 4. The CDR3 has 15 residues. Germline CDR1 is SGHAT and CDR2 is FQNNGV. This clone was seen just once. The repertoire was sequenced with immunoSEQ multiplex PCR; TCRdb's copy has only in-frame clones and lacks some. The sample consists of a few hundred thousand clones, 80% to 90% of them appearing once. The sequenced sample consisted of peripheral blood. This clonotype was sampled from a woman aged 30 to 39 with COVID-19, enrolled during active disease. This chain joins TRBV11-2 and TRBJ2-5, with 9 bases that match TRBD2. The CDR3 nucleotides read TGTGCCAGCAGCTTAGAGGCGGGAGGGGCGGAGACCCAGTACTTC. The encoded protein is CASSLEAGGAETQYF.